Presented here are 11 T cell receptor beta chains from one specimen sequenced in a study of blood T cell repertoires in COVID-19. The data were produced by immunoSEQ multiplex PCR, yet TCRdb's version contains in-frame clones alone and is incomplete. This sample carries roughly 280,000 clones, 88% of them seen once, and the ten largest clones take about 11%. Sequencing was done on a sample of peripheral blood. The receptors here all came from a woman between 25 and 40 years old with COVID-19, enrolled during active disease.

This chain connects TRBV2 to TRBJ2-7; the D gene is possibly TRBD1 (6 bases). The length of the CDR3 is 11 residues. V lost 5 bases and J 7 bases, leaving 9 bases between the germline ends. Germline-derived CDR1 and CDR2 are SNHLY and FYNNEI. In nucleotides, the CDR3 is TGTGCCAGCAGTTGGCAGGGGGAGCAGTACTTC. Amino acid sequence: CASSWQGEQYF.

The gene calls are TRBV12-3 or TRBV12-4 and TRBJ2-1; 7 bases align to TRBD2. The J segment lost 5 bases and the V segment lost 4 bases, leaving 2 bases of the junction unmatched. The CDR3 loop spans 13 amino acids. The CDR3 DNA is TGTGCCAGCAGTTCGGGACTACACAATGAGCAGTTCTTC. Protein product: CASSSGLHNEQFF.

V gene TRBV29-1 combines with J gene TRBJ2-1; 8 bases fit TRBD2. Germline CDR1 is SQVTM and CDR2 is ANQGSEA. Trimming cost V 4 bases and J 0 bases; bases outside gene matches: 2. The length of the CDR3 is 14 residues. Here the CDR3 reads CSVGSGSSYNEQFF. The CDR3 nucleotides read TGCAGCGTTGGAAGCGGGAGCTCCTACAATGAGCAGTTCTTC.

This clone was seen once. This chain joins TRBV7-9 and TRBJ2-1; TRBD2 matches at 9 bases. This CDR3 spans 15 amino acids. Germline values: CDR1 SEHNR, CDR2 FQNEAQ (reference sequence). V was clipped by 5 bases and J by 2 bases; unmatched bases: 4. CDR3 nucleotides: TGTGCCAGCAGCCCGACTAGCGGAGCCTACAATGAGCAGTTCTTC. It is translated as CASSPTSGAYNEQFF.

The rearrangement links TRBV4-1 to TRBJ1-6; 10 bases are shared with TRBD1. The CDR3 length is 14 residues. CDR1 and CDR2 (germline): MGHRA, YSYEKL. Unmatched junction bases numbered 9, after V lost 8 bases and J lost 11 bases. The CDR3 here is CASGDRGQKAPLHF. CDR3 nucleotides: TGCGCCAGCGGAGACAGGGGGCAAAAGGCACCCCTCCACTTT.

The chain uses TRBV9 and TRBJ1-2, with 7 bases identical to TRBD1. The CDR3 extends over 14 amino acids. V dropped 0 bases and J dropped 5; count of bases not matched to a gene: 4. Germline V gives CDR1 SGDLS, CDR2 YYNGEE. This chain's CDR3 is CASSVGTGHYGYTF. For the CDR3, the DNA is TGTGCCAGCAGCGTAGGGACAGGACATTATGGCTACACCTTC.

The V and J genes are TRBV6-5 and TRBJ2-7; 8 nucleotides agree with TRBD2. Unmatched junction bases numbered 6, after V lost 6 bases and J lost 5 bases. The CDR3 sequence is 13 residues long. Per germline, CDR1 MNHEY and CDR2 SVGAGI. The CDR3 coding sequence is TGTGCCAGCAGCCAAAGCGGGAGCGACGAGCAGTACTTC. Translating it yields CASSQSGSDEQYF.

The J gene is TRBJ2-1, the V gene TRBV6-6; the D gene is possibly TRBD1 (5 bases). Germline CDR1 is MNHNY and CDR2 is SVGAGI (reference sequence). The CDR3 is 16 amino acids. Trimming pared 2 bases from V and 5 bases from J, leaving 16 bases between. The CDR3 loop is CASSYDRVGANNEQFF. CDR3 bases: TGTGCCAGCAGTTACGATCGGGTTGGGGCCAACAATGAGCAGTTCTTC.

This clone showed up just a few times. V and J are TRBV27 and TRBJ1-1, with D maybe TRBD1 (5 bases). The CDR3 has 15 residues. CDR1 and CDR2 (germline): MNHEY, SMNVEV (reference sequence). Trimming removed 4 bases at V and 0 bases at J, with 12 bases between. CDR3 nucleotide sequence: TGTGCCAGCAGTTATCGTCCAGGGATGAACACTGAAGCTTTCTTT. Translation gives CASSYRPGMNTEAFF.

The rearrangement uses TRBV27 and TRBJ2-7, with TRBD2 matching over 11 bases. The CDR3 length is 15 residues. The V segment lost 6 bases and the J segment 1 base; nucleotides outside the gene matches: 5. CDR1 and CDR2 (germline): MNHEY, SMNVEV (reference sequence). The CDR3 sequence: CASRSLAGGSYEQYF. In DNA form, the CDR3 reads TGTGCCAGCAGGTCCCTAGCGGGAGGATCCTACGAGCAGTACTTC.

As for this clone: This CDR3 is missing its conserved last phenylalanine or tryptophan, likely due to a read error. DNA for the CDR3: TGTGCCAGCAGTCCTCCTGGGACTAGCGGGACGGCGCAGTACCTC. It translates to CASSPPGTSGTAQYL. The chain couples TRBV28 to TRBJ2-7; TRBD2 aligns across 13 bases. Germline V gene sequence: CDR1 MDHEN, CDR2 SYDVKM. The length of the CDR3 is 15 residues. After removal of 5 bases from V and 9 bases from J, the junction contained 10 bases not matched to a gene.